These 14 T cell receptor beta chains were all obtained from the same sample, sequenced in a study of cytomegalovirus exposure and HLA in healthy donors. PCR was performed using 60 Vbeta and 13 Jbeta primers. Generated by immunoSEQ multiplex PCR, the TCRdb table keeps only in-frame clones and is missing some. The table lists roughly 150,000 clones, roughly 68% of them singletons. The specimen sequenced was PBMCs. The source is a young man in good health and CMV-seropositive.

This clone appeared a few times. V gene TRBV9 combines with J gene TRBJ2-3; 7 bases are shared with TRBD2. Trimming cost V 3 bases and J 6 bases; bases outside gene matches: 10. The CDR3 spans 15 residues. Germline lookup yields CDR1 SGDLS and CDR2 YYNGEE. The CDR3 nucleotides read TGTGCCAGCAGCGAAGTTGGCGGGAGCAGGGATACGCAGTATTTT. Its protein product is CASSEVGGSRDTQYF.

This chain connects TRBV10-2 to TRBJ2-3; a possible D gene is TRBD2 (6 bases). The CDR3 has 15 amino acids. Per the germline V gene, CDR1 is WSHSY and CDR2 is SAAADI. The germline V and J ends were trimmed by 3 bases and 0 bases, with 10 bases remaining between them. This CDR3 is CASSDGSASTDTQYF. The CDR3 DNA sequence: TGCGCCAGCAGTGACGGGAGTGCTAGCACAGATACGCAGTATTTT.

The chain has TRBV12-5 and TRBJ1-5; 10 bases map to TRBD1. Germline V lookup: CDR1 LGHNT, CDR2 FRNRAP. The V gene end was trimmed by 5 bases and the J gene end by 7 bases; junction bases not matched to a gene: 11. This CDR3 is built from 16 residues. CDR3 DNA: TGTGCTAGTGGTCGAATTGGACAGGGGGTTGGACAGCCCCAGCATTTT. Translated: CASGRIGQGVGQPQHF.

The genes are TRBV28 and TRBJ2-5; the D gene is possibly TRBD2 (6 bases). The DNA end is more similar to TRBJ2-7, so the J call may be wrong. CDR3 length: 15 residues. Germline assignment: CDR1 MDHEN and CDR2 SYDVKM. The CDR3 loop reads CASRRIGGKPYEQYF. In DNA form, the CDR3 reads TGTGCCAGCAGACGGATAGGAGGGAAACCCTACGAGCAGTACTTC.

V usage is TRBV27 and J usage is TRBJ1-1, with 7 bases identical to TRBD1. There are 16 residues in the CDR3. Germline trimming cut 3 bases from V and 4 bases from J; bases unmatched to any gene: 11. The germline V gene has CDR1 MNHEY and CDR2 SMNVEV (reference sequence). CDR3 sequence (DNA): TGTGCCAGCAGTTTTAAAAGGGGGCTAGGGTTCACTGAAGCTTTCTTT. Translation gives CASSFKRGLGFTEAFF.

This clone appeared a few times. J is TRBJ1-6 and V is TRBV28, with D possibly matching TRBD1 (6 bases). Germline V gene sequence: CDR1 MDHEN, CDR2 SYDVKM. The CDR3 spans 12 residues. V was pared by 8 bases and J by 14 bases, with 16 bases between. The CDR3 here is CASGSDSDTLHF. DNA of the CDR3: TGTGCCAGCGGCTCGGACAGTGACACCCTCCACTTT.

The chain combines TRBV30 with TRBJ1-5; D is perhaps TRBD1 (6 bases). Per germline, CDR1 GTSNPN and CDR2 SVGIG (reference sequence). The CDR3 length is 15 residues. V was shortened by 2 bases and J by 1 base, with 12 bases between the two germline ends. CDR3 in amino acids: CAWSQTGLSNQPQHF. The CDR3 coding sequence is TGTGCCTGGAGTCAAACAGGGTTGAGCAATCAGCCCCAGCATTTT.

This sequence joins TRBV7-3 and TRBJ2-1; the D is unclear. The CDR3 totals 11 residues. Germline CDR1 reads SGHTA; CDR2 reads FQGTGA. Trimming left V 9 bases short and J 7 bases short, with 10 bases between. The CDR3 loop reads CARPPENEQFF. CDR3 sequence (DNA): TGTGCCAGGCCCCCGGAGAATGAGCAGTTCTTC.

V gene TRBV29-1 combines with J gene TRBJ1-2; D gene unclear. There are 13 residues in the CDR3. Deletions cut 4 bases from V and 4 bases from J, with 13 bases between. Germline V gives CDR1 SQVTM, CDR2 ANQGSEA. The CDR3 nucleotides are TGCAGCGTTGTTTGGGCGATTTCCTATGGCTACACCTTC. This encodes CSVVWAISYGYTF.

The V call is TRBV27, the J call TRBJ2-7; perhaps TRBD2 as D (6 bases). Trimming stripped 7 bases from V and 5 bases from J, with 24 bases between. The CDR3 spans 16 residues. Germline V CDR1 and CDR2: MNHEY, SMNVEV (reference sequence). Here the CDR3 DNA reads TGTGCCAGCAACTTAGCCGGTGCGGGGTATGTCCACGAGCAGTACTTC. Its translation is CASNLAGAGYVHEQYF.

V gene TRBV21-1 combines with J gene TRBJ1-4; TRBD1 is taken as the D call from the table, unchecked against the DNA. TRBV21-1 is assigned pseudogene status. The CDR3 is 18 amino acids. This CDR3 is CASSEGIKTGTTNEKLFF. CDR3 coding DNA: TGTGCCAGCAGCGAAGGGATCAAGACAGGGACAACTAATGAAAAACTGTTTTTT.

This clone was observed a handful of times. This chain links TRBV5-4 with TRBJ2-5; D possibly corresponds to TRBD1 (5 bases). The CDR3 extends over 14 amino acids. Trimming took 0 bases from V and 2 from J, leaving 8 bases between them. Germline V gene sequence: CDR1 SGHNT, CDR2 YYREEE (reference sequence). This CDR3 is CASSLGQTQETQYF. CDR3 nucleotide sequence: TGTGCCAGCAGCTTGGGACAGACGCAAGAGACCCAGTACTTC.

The chain has TRBV11-2 and TRBJ2-1, with a weak D call TRBD2 (6 bases). Trimming removed 5 bases at V and 3 bases at J, with 14 bases between. Germline CDR1 reads SGHAT; CDR2 reads FQNNGV. This CDR3 comprises 15 residues. The CDR3 DNA reads as TGTGCCAGCAGCGGGGGGTTGGGCGGCTACAATGAGCAGTTCTTC. Residues: CASSGGLGGYNEQFF.

The rearrangement joins TRBV5-1 to TRBJ1-1; 7 nucleotides match TRBD1. V lost 4 bases to trimming and J lost 4 bases; unmatched junction nucleotides: 10. In germline, CDR1 is SGHRS, CDR2 YFSETQ. The CDR3 sequence is 15 residues long. The chain's CDR3 is CASSIAQGWGTEAFF. CDR3 sequence (DNA): TGCGCCAGCAGCATCGCACAGGGGTGGGGCACTGAAGCTTTCTTT.